These 28 T cell receptor beta chains share one sample of origin, sequenced in a study of blood T cell repertoires in COVID-19. Data came from immunoSEQ multiplex PCR; TCRdb stores just in-frame clones and leaves some out. This table has roughly 250,000 clones, around nine tenths appearing once. The sequenced sample was PBMCs or T cells enriched from blood (not recorded which). Source of these receptors: a woman in her fifties or sixties who had recovered from COVID-19.

This chain uses TRBV5-1 with TRBJ2-7, with TRBD2 matching 11 bases. V lost 5 bases, J lost 1 base, and 8 bases stayed unmatched. CDR1 is SGHRS and CDR2 is YFSETQ in the germline V gene. This CDR3 spans 16 amino acids. This chain's CDR3 is CASSFAGTSGSYEQYF. The CDR3 region has the DNA TGCGCCAGCAGTTTCGCCGGGACTAGCGGTTCCTACGAGCAGTACTTC.

This chain uses TRBV9 with TRBJ2-4; 7 nucleotides match TRBD2. Germline CDR1 is SGDLS and CDR2 is YYNGEE. This CDR3 is 15 amino acids long. Germline trimming cut 0 bases from V and 9 bases from J; bases unmatched to any gene: 9. CDR3 DNA: TGTGCCAGCAGCGTAGTTCCTAGCGGAGATGGCATTCAGTACTTC. Translating gives CASSVVPSGDGIQYF.

There are a few counts of this clone. Distinct nucleotide sequences in the sample also encode this CDR3. The genes are TRBV2 and TRBJ1-2; the D is unclear. Germline CDR1 SNHLY, CDR2 FYNNEI. V lost 2 bases to trimming and J lost 7 bases, with 5 bases between them. This CDR3 has 11 residues. CDR3 nucleotides: TGTGCCAGCAGTGAAACGGGTGGCTACACCTTC. Encoded protein: CASSETGGYTF.

V usage is TRBV6-5 and J usage is TRBJ2-2, with 10 bases fitting TRBD2. The V gene's germline CDR1 is MNHEY and CDR2 SVGAGI. V lost 6 bases and J lost 6; bases outside the gene matches: 7. The CDR3 spans 15 residues. CDR3 nucleotides: TGTGCCAGCAGCCTAGCGGGGGTACGAGCCGGGGAGCTGTTTTTT. Encoded protein: CASSLAGVRAGELFF.

The V call is TRBV30, the J call TRBJ1-1; D possibly corresponds to TRBD1 (6 bases). CDR1 and CDR2 from the germline V gene are GTSNPN and SVGIG (reference sequence). This CDR3 has 16 amino acids. V dropped 1 base and J dropped 5 bases, with 20 bases sitting between them. Here the CDR3 DNA reads TGTGCCTGGAGTGGAGGACGATTTCAGGGGCGAACTGAAGCTTTCTTT. Its translation: CAWSGGRFQGRTEAFF. The full variable domain, completed using reference TRBV30 and TRBJ1-1, is SQTIHQWPATLVQPVGSPLSLECTVEGTSNPNLYWYRQAAGRGLQLLFYSVGIGQISSEVPQNLSASRPQDRQFILSSKKLLLSDSGFYLCAWSGGRFQGRTEAFFGQGTRLTVV.

The chain joins TRBV30 to TRBJ2-7; 8 bases align to TRBD1. The germline V gene has CDR1 GTSNPN and CDR2 SVGIG (reference sequence). The CDR3 spans 14 residues. V shed 3 bases and J 0 bases; nucleotides not matched to a gene: 4. CDR3 sequence (DNA): TGTGCCTGGAGCGGGACAGGCAGCTCCTACGAGCAGTACTTC. Translation: CAWSGTGSSYEQYF. The variable domain in full, with the rest retrieved from reference TRBV30 and TRBJ2-7, is SQTIHQWPATLVQPVGSPLSLECTVEGTSNPNLYWYRQAAGRGLQLLFYSVGIGQISSEVPQNLSASRPQDRQFILSSKKLLLSDSGFYLCAWSGTGSSYEQYFGPGTRLTVT.

This chain uses TRBV6-5 with TRBJ2-7; D may be TRBD2 (6 bases). V was trimmed by 2 bases and J by 3 bases, leaving 14 bases between them. The CDR3 has 15 residues. Germline CDR1 reads MNHEY; CDR2 reads SVGAGI. CDR3 residues: CASSYGAGPNYEQYF. The CDR3 coding sequence is TGTGCCAGCAGTTACGGCGCGGGGCCCAACTACGAGCAGTACTTC.

This clone was counted only a few times. This chain uses TRBV7-9 with TRBJ2-7, with 10 bases fitting TRBD2. CDR1 SEHNR and CDR2 FQNEAQ come from the germline V gene (reference sequence). The CDR3 contains 15 residues. V lost 1 base and J lost 3; bases outside the gene matches: 3. The CDR3 is CASSLVAGGDYEQYF. CDR3 bases: TGTGCCAGCAGCTTAGTAGCGGGAGGTGACTACGAGCAGTACTTC.

The chain employs TRBV3-1 (or the pseudogene TRBV3-2) and TRBJ2-1, with 10 bases matching TRBD2. This CDR3 is built from 15 residues. V dropped 4 bases and J dropped 9; count of bases not matched to a gene: 9. In germline, CDR1 is LGHDT, CDR2 YNNKEL (reference sequence). The DNA of the CDR3 is TGTGCCAGCAGCCCCAGGAGCGGGAGGGCCCCTGAGCAGTTCTTC. Translating it yields CASSPRSGRAPEQFF.

This chain uses TRBV10-1 with TRBJ2-2; D is undetermined. The CDR3 totals 17 residues. Trimming took 3 bases from V and 4 from J, leaving 18 bases between them. Germline CDR1 WNHNN, CDR2 SYGVQD (reference sequence). CDR3 in DNA: TGCGCCAGCAGTGATGATGGTGCGGATCAAGGCACCGGGGAGCTGTTTTTT. It encodes CASSDDGADQGTGELFF.

This chain links TRBV5-1 with TRBJ2-1; 12 bases match TRBD2. V shed 7 bases, J shed 3 bases, and the junction held 2 bases outside the gene matches. CDR3 length equals 14 residues. Germline V gives CDR1 SGHRS, CDR2 YFSETQ. The CDR3 region is CASGLAGYYNEQFF. The CDR3 DNA reads TGCGCCAGCGGACTAGCGGGGTACTACAATGAGCAGTTCTTC.

The CDR3 DNA is TGTGCCACCCGGGCTACTAGCGGGGTGAACACCGGGGAGCTGTTTTTT. Its translation is CATRATSGVNTGELFF. This chain links TRBV10-3 with TRBJ2-2; 10 bases line up with TRBD2. J lost 1 base, V lost 10 bases, and 9 bases had no gene match. Per germline, CDR1 ENHRY and CDR2 SYGVKD. The CDR3 is 16 residues long.

In its sample, this clone was seen a few times. This chain links TRBV5-1 with TRBJ2-5, with 8 bases fitting TRBD2. Germline CDR1 reads SGHRS; CDR2 reads YFSETQ. With V trimmed by 7 bases and J by 2 bases, 7 bases remained unmatched. The CDR3 has 14 amino acids. The CDR3 protein is CASAGGRMQETQYF. The CDR3 DNA follows: TGCGCCAGCGCGGGGGGACGGATGCAAGAGACCCAGTACTTC.

The V call is TRBV7-2, the J call TRBJ2-5; D unclear. The CDR3 contains 12 residues. Germline CDR1 and CDR2: SGHTA and FQGNSA. The ends were cut back, 1 base at V and 5 bases at J, with 5 bases in the middle. CDR3 in amino acids: CASSLVGETQYF. Here the CDR3 DNA reads TGTGCCAGCAGCTTAGTGGGCGAGACCCAGTACTTC.

The chain couples TRBV5-4 to TRBJ1-1; TRBD1 agrees at 9 bases. Germline V CDR1 and CDR2: SGHNT, YYREEE (reference sequence). V shed 4 bases, J shed 0 bases, and the junction held 10 bases outside the gene matches. The CDR3 contains 17 residues. The CDR3 sequence is CASSPGGQGGMNTEAFF. CDR3 in DNA: TGTGCCAGCAGCCCGGGGGGACAGGGCGGCATGAACACTGAAGCTTTCTTT.

In this sample, this clone turned up a few times. The chain links TRBV2 to TRBJ1-2; TRBD1 aligns across 11 bases. This CDR3 is built from 15 residues. The V segment lost 5 bases and the J segment 2 bases; nucleotides outside the gene matches: 4. CDR1 is SNHLY and CDR2 is FYNNEI in the germline V gene. CDR3 sequence reads: CASSRTGGANYGYTF. CDR3 coding DNA: TGTGCCAGCAGTCGGACAGGGGGCGCCAACTATGGCTACACCTTC.

The chain uses TRBV12-3 or TRBV12-4 and TRBJ2-1; D may be TRBD1 (5 bases). V shed 4 bases and J shed 10 bases, with 8 bases lying between them. CDR3 length equals 11 residues. This CDR3 is CASSYQGEQFF. The CDR3 DNA reads TGTGCCAGCAGTTACCAGGGAGAGCAGTTCTTC.

This chain connects TRBV5-1 to TRBJ2-5, with D maybe TRBD1 (6 bases). Germline loops: CDR1 SGHRS, CDR2 YFSETQ. The CDR3 loop spans 13 amino acids. V lost 9 bases and J lost 2, with 14 bases in between. The CDR3 bases are TGCGCCACCCGACAGGAGTTTCAAGAGACCCAGTACTTC. As protein: CATRQEFQETQYF.

In this sample, this clone turned up a few times. This chain joins TRBV27 and TRBJ1-6; D uncertain. The CDR3 is 14 amino acids. From germline, CDR1 is MNHEY and CDR2 SMNVEV (reference sequence). The ends were cut back, 6 bases at V and 7 bases at J, with 13 bases in the middle. CDR3 bases: TGTGCCAGCAGACAGAGCCGAGGGAATTCACCCCTCCACTTT. This translates into CASRQSRGNSPLHF.

The CDR3 reads CASSFGAGEQFF. The DNA for the CDR3 is TGTGCCAGCAGTTTTGGTGCGGGTGAGCAGTTCTTC. This chain uses TRBV12-3 or TRBV12-4 with TRBJ2-1; TRBD2 is a possible D gene (5 bases). The CDR3 length is 12 residues. Trimming took off 3 bases at V and 9 bases at J, with 9 bases between the two ends.

This chain joins TRBV14 and TRBJ2-1; 13 positions agree with TRBD2. Germline-derived CDR1 and CDR2 are SGHDN and FVKESK. CDR3 length: 15 residues. J lost 8 bases, V lost 10 bases, and 11 bases had no gene match. The CDR3 DNA follows: TGTGCCACCAAACGGACTAGCGGGAGTATCGATGAGCAGTTCTTC. Protein product: CATKRTSGSIDEQFF.

V and J are TRBV6-2 or TRBV6-3 and TRBJ1-5, with D uncertain. Trimming took 4 bases from V and 3 from J, leaving 16 bases between them. Germline V gene data show CDR1 as MNHEY and CDR2 as SVGEGT. The CDR3 extends over 16 amino acids. DNA for the CDR3: TGTGCCAGCAGTTGGCAGCGGCCCACCCTCAATCAGCCCCAGCATTTT. Translation: CASSWQRPTLNQPQHF.

This sequence joins TRBV19 and TRBJ2-3; TRBD2 agrees at 11 bases. Germline CDR1 LNHDA, CDR2 SQIVND (reference sequence). V lost 1 base to trimming and J lost 6 bases; unmatched junction nucleotides: 3. The CDR3 spans 15 residues. CDR3 sequence: CASSIARLAGDTQYF. CDR3 in DNA: TGTGCCAGTAGTATAGCCCGACTAGCGGGGGATACGCAGTATTTT.

The rearrangement links TRBV5-5 to TRBJ2-1; D is possibly TRBD2 (5 bases). Germline V gene data show CDR1 as SGHKS and CDR2 as YYEKEE (reference sequence). This CDR3 is 14 amino acids long. V lost 2 bases and J lost 3, with 9 bases in between. The CDR3 region is CASSFRGGYNEQFF. The CDR3 coding sequence is TGTGCCAGCAGCTTCCGGGGTGGCTACAATGAGCAGTTCTTC.

The chain recombines TRBV20-1 with TRBJ2-1; D remains unclear. The germline V gene has CDR1 DFQATT and CDR2 SNEGSKA (reference sequence). This CDR3 comprises 11 residues. The V gene lost 2 bases and the J gene lost 9 bases, with 8 bases spanning the gap. The CDR3 here is CSARPDGEQFF. Here the CDR3 DNA reads TGCAGTGCTAGACCAGATGGTGAGCAGTTCTTC.

This clone occurred once. The chain joins TRBV6-5 to TRBJ1-2, with TRBD1 matching over 7 bases. V shed 4 bases and J 4 bases; nucleotides not matched to a gene: 3. This CDR3 comprises 13 residues. Germline V gene data show CDR1 as MNHEY and CDR2 as SVGAGI. The CDR3 protein is CASSSTGAYGYTF. The DNA for the CDR3 is TGTGCCAGCAGTTCTACAGGGGCCTATGGCTACACCTTC.

Regarding this clone: This sample includes further DNA sequences coding for the same CDR3. This sequence joins TRBV7-6 and TRBJ1-1; 7 bases are a match to TRBD1. With V trimmed by 1 base and J by 3 bases, 2 bases remained unmatched. The germline CDR1 and CDR2 sequences are SGHVS and FNYEAQ. The CDR3 runs to 14 residues. DNA for the CDR3: TGTGCCAGCAGCTTAGGGACAGGCGACACTGAAGCTTTCTTT. This gives the protein CASSLGTGDTEAFF.

This sequence joins TRBV4-1 and TRBJ1-4; TRBD1 is a possible D gene (5 bases). The germline V and J ends were trimmed by 2 bases and 8 bases, with 18 bases remaining between them. The length of the CDR3 is 16 residues. In germline, CDR1 is MGHRA, CDR2 YSYEKL. CDR3 protein: CASSQPRRGGREKLFF. CDR3 sequence (DNA): TGCGCCAGCAGCCAACCCCGACGGGGGGGTCGAGAAAAACTGTTTTTT.